This is a list of T cell receptor beta chains from one sample in a study of blood T cells in healthy people across ages. TCRdb re-called the 5' RACE reads through MiXCR, storing one row per CDR3 protein. The table lists approximately 730,000 distinct CDR3 sequences, about 55% of them singletons. Sequencing was performed on blood. The receptor source for this set is a man of 80 years or more in good health. CDR3s include the opening cysteine and the closing phenylalanine or tryptophan. Each record gives: D gene, clone size, J gene, V gene, CDR3 DNA, CDR3 protein. The D gene is left open where the match is weak. A clone size is listed for some rows: how often the clone was seen (once, few, many), or a class if it is expanded.

- few TRBJ2-1 TRBV10-1 TGCGCCAGCAGTGAGTCGCCCCTCTACAATGAGCAGTTCTTC CASSESPLYNEQFF
- - TRBJ2-1 TRBV28 TGTGCCAGCTGCCTTGGGACCTACGTGCAGTTCTTC CASCLGTYVQFF
- - TRBJ1-4 TRBV5-1 TGCGCCAGCAGCTTTTTTGGTCCAGGCAGGAATAATGAAAAACTGTTTTTT CASSFFGPGRNNEKLFF
- - TRBJ2-3 TRBV20-1 TGCAGTGCTCCCTTAGGGAGAGATACGCAGTATTTT CSAPLGRDTQYF
TRBD1 - TRBJ1-2 TRBV3-1 TGTGCCAGCAGCTTCCAGGGGGGTAACTATGGCTACACCTTC CASSFQGGNYGYTF
- - TRBJ2-1 TRBV20-1 TGCAGTGCTAGACCCCCGACAGGGAGGGACAATGAGCAGTTCTTC CSARPPTGRDNEQFF
- - TRBJ2-3 TRBV24-1 TGTGCCACCAGTGATTTGGATGGGGTGCACAGATACGCGTATTTT CATSDLDGVHRYAYF
TRBD1 - TRBJ2-7 TRBV4-2 TGTGCCAGCAGCCAAGATTTAGGACAGGGCAGTTACGAGCAGTACTTC CASSQDLGQGSYEQYF
- - TRBJ2-7 TRBV3-1 TGTGCCAGCAGCTCGAGGACCCTATTGGGGGACGAGCAGTACTTC CASSSRTLLGDEQYF
- - TRBJ2-3 TRBV4-1 TGCGCCAGCAGCCAAGAGGGTTCCGGCGCGCACAGATACGCGTATTTT CASSQEGSGAHRYAYF
- - TRBJ2-4 TRBV7-9 TGTGCCAGCAGCTGGGGGGAGAAAAACATTCAGTACTTC CASSWGEKNIQYF
- - TRBJ2-1 TRBV7-2 TGTGCCAGCAGCTTAGAAGGCGGGACTTATAAGCAGTTCTTC CASSLEGGTYKQFF
TRBD1 few TRBJ2-7 TRBV6-2/TRBV6-3 TGTGCCAGCAGTCGAACTGACAGGGGGCAGTCCTACGAGCAGTACTTC CASSRTDRGQSYEQYF
- - TRBJ2-3 TRBV30 TGTGCCTGGAGTGTATGGGCCCCTCAGAAGCACAGAGACGCGTATTTT CAWSVWAPQKHRDAYF
TRBD1 - TRBJ1-1 TRBV6-5 TGTGCCAGCAGCCTATCCGGGACAGGGGTAGACACTGAAGCTTTCTTT CASSLSGTGVDTEAFF
- once TRBJ1-1 TRBV25-1 TGTGCCAGCAGTGAAAAGGGGGGGGGCACTGAAGCTTTCTTT CASSEKGGGTEAFF
TRBD2 - TRBJ2-1 TRBV5-1 TGCGCCAGCAGCTTGGCCGAGGGAGGGCTTATCAATGAGCAGTTCTTC CASSLAEGGLINEQFF
TRBD1 - TRBJ1-2 TRBV20-1 TGCAGTGCTAGAGTGACGGGACAGAGAAACTATGGCTACACCTTC CSARVTGQRNYGYTF
- - TRBJ2-5 TRBV7-3 TGTGCCAGCGCCTCCGTCGGGGGAAGGGGCCAAGAGACCCAGTACTTC CASASVGGRGQETQYF
TRBD2 - TRBJ2-3 TRBV7-2 TGTGCCAGCAGCTTCAAGGGAGGGCACAGATACGCGTATTTT CASSFKGGHRYAYF
- - TRBJ2-6 TRBV12-3/TRBV12-4 TGTGCCAGCAGTTTATATGGGACAACTGGGGCCAACGTCCTGACTTTC CASSLYGTTGANVLTF
- - TRBJ2-3 TRBV7-2 TGTGCCAGCAGCTTTAAATACTCAGATACGCAGTATTTT CASSFKYSDTQYF
TRBD1 - TRBJ2-1 TRBV20-1 TGCAGTGCTACGGACAGGGCGGATGAGCAGTTCTTC CSATDRADEQFF
TRBD1 few TRBJ1-6 TRBV20-1 TGCAGTGCTAGAGTTCCAGGGGGTAGGGGATCACCCCTCCACTTT CSARVPGGRGSPLHF
- - TRBJ1-6 TRBV2 TGTGCCAGCAGTAGGACAACACGGGGTAATTCACCCCTCCACTTT CASSRTTRGNSPLHF
- few TRBJ2-7 TRBV27 TGTGCCAGCAGTACGCGGACCGGGACTGGATACTACGAGCAGTACTTC CASSTRTGTGYYEQYF
TRBD1 - TRBJ1-1 TRBV7-9 TGTGCCAGCAGCACAGGGGTCCGTAACACTGAGGCTTTCTTT CASSTGVRNTEAFF
- - TRBJ1-1 TRBV27 TGTGCCAGCAGTTTATGGCCGGCAGGGTCTATGAACACTGAAGCTTTCTTT CASSLWPAGSMNTEAFF
- - TRBJ2-5 TRBV9 TGTGCCAGCAGCCTCCGACAGAACCAAGAGACCCGGTACTTC CASSLRQNQETRYF